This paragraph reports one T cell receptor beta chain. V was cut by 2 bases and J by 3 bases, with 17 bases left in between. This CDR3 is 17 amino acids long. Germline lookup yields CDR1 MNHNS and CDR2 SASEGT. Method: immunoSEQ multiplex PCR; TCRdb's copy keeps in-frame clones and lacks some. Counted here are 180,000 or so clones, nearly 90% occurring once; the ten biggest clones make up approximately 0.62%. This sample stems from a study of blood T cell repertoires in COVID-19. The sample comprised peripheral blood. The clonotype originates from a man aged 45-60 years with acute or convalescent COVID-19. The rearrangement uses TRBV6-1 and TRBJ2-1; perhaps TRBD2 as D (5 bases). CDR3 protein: CASSERTSGVGYNEQFF. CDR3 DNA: TGTGCCAGCAGTGAAAGGACTTCCGGTGTCGGCTACAATGAGCAGTTCTTC.